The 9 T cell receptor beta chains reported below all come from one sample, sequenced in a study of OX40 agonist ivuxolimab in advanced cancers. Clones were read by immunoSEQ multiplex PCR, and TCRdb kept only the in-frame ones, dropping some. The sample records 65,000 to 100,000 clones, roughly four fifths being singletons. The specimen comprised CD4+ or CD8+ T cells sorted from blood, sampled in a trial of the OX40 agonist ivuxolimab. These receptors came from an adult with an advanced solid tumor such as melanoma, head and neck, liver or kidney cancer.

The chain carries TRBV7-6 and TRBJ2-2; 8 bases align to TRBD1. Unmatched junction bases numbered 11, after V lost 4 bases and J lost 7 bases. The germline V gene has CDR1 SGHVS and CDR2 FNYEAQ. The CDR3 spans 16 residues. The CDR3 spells CASSSTGQARGGELFF. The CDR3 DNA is TGTGCCAGCAGCTCGACGGGACAGGCGCGCGGCGGGGAGCTGTTTTTT. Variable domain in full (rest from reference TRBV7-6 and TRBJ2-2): GAGVSQSPRYKVTKRGQDVALRCDPISGHVSLYWYRQALGQGPEFLTYFNYEAQQDKSGLPNDRFSAERPEGSISTLTIQRTEQRDSAMYRCASSSTGQARGGELFFGEGSRLTVL.

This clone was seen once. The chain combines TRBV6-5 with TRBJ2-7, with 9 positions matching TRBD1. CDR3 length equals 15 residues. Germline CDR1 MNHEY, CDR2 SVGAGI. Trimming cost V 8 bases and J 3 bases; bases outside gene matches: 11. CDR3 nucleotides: TGTGCCAGCTGTCAGGGGACAGGGATTTACTACGAGCAGTACGTC. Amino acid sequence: CASCQGTGIYYEQYV.

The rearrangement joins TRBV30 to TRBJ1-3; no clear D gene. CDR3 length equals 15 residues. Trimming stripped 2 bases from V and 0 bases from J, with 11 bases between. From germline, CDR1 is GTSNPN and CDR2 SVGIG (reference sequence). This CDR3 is CAWSSGLSSGNTIYF. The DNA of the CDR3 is TGTGCCTGGAGTTCGGGGTTGAGCTCTGGAAACACCATATATTTT.

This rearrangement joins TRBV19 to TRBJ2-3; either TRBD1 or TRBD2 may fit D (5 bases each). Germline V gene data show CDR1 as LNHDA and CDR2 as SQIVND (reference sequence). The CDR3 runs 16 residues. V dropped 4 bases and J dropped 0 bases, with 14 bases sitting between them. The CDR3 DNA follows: TGTGCCAGTAGTAAGGGGAGCGGAGTGAGCACAGATACGCAGTATTTT. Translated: CASSKGSGVSTDTQYF.

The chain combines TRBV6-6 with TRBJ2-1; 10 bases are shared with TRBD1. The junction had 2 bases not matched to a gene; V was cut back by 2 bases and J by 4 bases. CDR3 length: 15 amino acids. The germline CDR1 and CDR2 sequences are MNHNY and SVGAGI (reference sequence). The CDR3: CASSYPGQGYNEQFF. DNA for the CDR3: TGTGCCAGCAGTTACCCGGGACAGGGGTACAATGAGCAGTTCTTC.

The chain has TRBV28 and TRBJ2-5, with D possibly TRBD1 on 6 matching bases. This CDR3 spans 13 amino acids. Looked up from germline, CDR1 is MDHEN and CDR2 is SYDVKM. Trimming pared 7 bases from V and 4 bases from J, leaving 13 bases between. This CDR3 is CASNSDRRETQYF. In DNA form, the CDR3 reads TGTGCCAGCAACTCTGACAGGAGAGAGACCCAGTACTTC.

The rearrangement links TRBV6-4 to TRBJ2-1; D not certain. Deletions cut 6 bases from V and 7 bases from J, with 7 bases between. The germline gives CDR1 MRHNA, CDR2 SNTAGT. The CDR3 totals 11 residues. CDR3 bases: TGTGCCAGCAGGGCGAGGAATGAGCAGTTCTTC. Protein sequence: CASRARNEQFF.

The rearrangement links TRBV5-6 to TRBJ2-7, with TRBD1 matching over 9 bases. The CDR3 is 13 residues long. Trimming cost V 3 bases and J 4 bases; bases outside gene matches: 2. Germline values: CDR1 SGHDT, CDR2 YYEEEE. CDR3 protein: CASSSDRGYEQYF. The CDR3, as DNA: TGTGCCAGCAGCTCGGACAGGGGTTACGAGCAGTACTTC. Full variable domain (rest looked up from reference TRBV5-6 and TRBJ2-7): DAGVTQSPTHLIKTRGQQVTLRCSPKSGHDTVSWYQQALGQGPQFIFQYYEEEERQRGNFPDRFSGHQFPNYSSELNVNALLLGDSALYLCASSSDRGYEQYFGPGTRLTVT.

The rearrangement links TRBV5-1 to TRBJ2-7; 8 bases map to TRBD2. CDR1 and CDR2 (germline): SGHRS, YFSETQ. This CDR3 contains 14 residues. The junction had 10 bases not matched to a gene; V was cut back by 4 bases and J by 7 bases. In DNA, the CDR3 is TGCGCCAGCAGCCACGCGGGGGGTAGTGGGGAGCAGTACGTC. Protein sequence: CASSHAGGSGEQYV.